A selection of T cell receptor beta chains follows, all from one sample in a study of T cell repertoires in cytomegalovirus infection. A single record per CDR3 protein comes from TCRdb applying MiXCR to the reads. The table lists about half a million distinct CDR3 sequences, 30% to 40% of them singletons. These receptors have no identified antigens. The starting material was cultured PBMCs, obtained from culture after CMV antigen stimulation. The receptors stem from a human donor in good health (CMV status not recorded). Some clones in this sample may be carry-over from other donors' samples. CDR3s include the opening cysteine and the closing phenylalanine or tryptophan. Each record gives: V gene, J gene, clone size, D gene, CDR3 DNA, CDR3 protein. D genes are given only for firm matches. The size field is filled for only some rows; it gives once, few, many or a size class.

v_call: TRBV20-1; j_call: TRBJ1-6; clone_size: NA; d_call: NA; cdr3_nt: TGCAGTGTTAGGGGGGCAGGGCCTTATTCACCCCTCCACTTT; cdr3_aa: CSVRGAGPYSPLHF
v_call: TRBV2; j_call: TRBJ2-3; clone_size: NA; d_call: NA; cdr3_nt: TGTGCCAGCAGACCCGGGCCCCTCGGGGATACGCAGTATTTT; cdr3_aa: CASRPGPLGDTQYF
v_call: TRBV7-3; j_call: TRBJ2-5; clone_size: NA; d_call: TRBD1; cdr3_nt: TGTGCCAGCAGCTCTGGACAGGGGCAGACCCAGTACTTC; cdr3_aa: CASSSGQGQTQYF
v_call: TRBV19; j_call: TRBJ2-3; clone_size: NA; d_call: TRBD2; cdr3_nt: TGTGCCAGTAGGGACCAGGGACTAGCGGGAGGGTACACAGATACGCAGTATTTT; cdr3_aa: CASRDQGLAGGYTDTQYF
v_call: TRBV29-1; j_call: TRBJ2-1; clone_size: once; d_call: TRBD2; cdr3_nt: TGCAGCGTTGAAGGTTCGGAGCGGGGGCCTTACAATGAGCAGTTCTTC; cdr3_aa: CSVEGSERGPYNEQFF
v_call: TRBV27; j_call: TRBJ2-1; clone_size: NA; d_call: NA; cdr3_nt: TGTGCCACCACGGTTATGTCAGGTGGTGGATACAATGAGCAGTTCTTC; cdr3_aa: CATTVMSGGGYNEQFF
v_call: TRBV6-2/TRBV6-3; j_call: TRBJ2-1; clone_size: few; d_call: TRBD2; cdr3_nt: TGTGCCAGCAGTTCATATAGGCTAGCGGGAGTTAACAATGAGCAGTTCTTC; cdr3_aa: CASSSYRLAGVNNEQFF
v_call: TRBV19; j_call: TRBJ2-1; clone_size: NA; d_call: TRBD2; cdr3_nt: TGTGCCAGTAGTACTCCAGGGACTAGCGGATCAAGCTCCTACAATGAGCAGTTCTTC; cdr3_aa: CASSTPGTSGSSSYNEQFF
v_call: TRBV12-5; j_call: TRBJ1-1; clone_size: NA; d_call: NA; cdr3_nt: TGTGCTAGTAAGAACGGGGGTACTGAAGCTTTCTTT; cdr3_aa: CASKNGGTEAFF
v_call: TRBV7-8; j_call: TRBJ2-1; clone_size: many; d_call: NA; cdr3_nt: TGTGCCAGCAGCTCCAACGCGGCGGGACAAGATTGGGATGAGCAGTTCTTC; cdr3_aa: CASSSNAAGQDWDEQFF
v_call: TRBV7-6; j_call: TRBJ1-1; clone_size: NA; d_call: TRBD1; cdr3_nt: TGTGCCAGCAGCTTAGGACAGGGTACGAAAGCTTTCTTT; cdr3_aa: CASSLGQGTKAFF
v_call: TRBV20-1; j_call: TRBJ2-3; clone_size: once; d_call: TRBD2; cdr3_nt: TGCAGTGCTAGAAGGCTAGCGGGAGTATCCGATACGCAGTATTTT; cdr3_aa: CSARRLAGVSDTQYF
v_call: TRBV7-2; j_call: TRBJ1-4; clone_size: few; d_call: TRBD1; cdr3_nt: TGTGCCAGCAGCTTATCCTATCAGGGGGGTGAAAAACTGTTTTTT; cdr3_aa: CASSLSYQGGEKLFF
v_call: TRBV25-1; j_call: TRBJ2-2; clone_size: few; d_call: NA; cdr3_nt: TGTGCCAGCAGTGTTGACTACACCGGGGAGCTGTTTTTT; cdr3_aa: CASSVDYTGELFF
v_call: TRBV3-1; j_call: TRBJ2-7; clone_size: few; d_call: NA; cdr3_nt: TGTGCCAGCAGCCATGAACTAGTGCGCGAGCAGTACTTC; cdr3_aa: CASSHELVREQYF
v_call: TRBV9; j_call: TRBJ2-5; clone_size: NA; d_call: NA; cdr3_nt: TGTGCCAGCAGCGTAGCTGTTGGGGAGACCCAGTACTTC; cdr3_aa: CASSVAVGETQYF
v_call: TRBV6-5; j_call: TRBJ1-2; clone_size: NA; d_call: TRBD1; cdr3_nt: TGTGCCAGCAGTTACCGGGGACAGGGGGTTGCCGGCTACACCTTC; cdr3_aa: CASSYRGQGVAGYTF
v_call: TRBV7-2; j_call: TRBJ2-2; clone_size: few; d_call: NA; cdr3_nt: TGTGCCAGCAGCCGTGCAGGGGGGCCCGGGGAGCTGTTTTTT; cdr3_aa: CASSRAGGPGELFF
v_call: TRBV6-1; j_call: TRBJ1-1; clone_size: NA; d_call: NA; cdr3_nt: TGTGCCAGCAGTTACGTTAGGGAGAACACTGAAGCTTTCTTT; cdr3_aa: CASSYVRENTEAFF
v_call: TRBV7-2; j_call: TRBJ2-2; clone_size: many; d_call: NA; cdr3_nt: TGTGCCAGCAGCTTAGCCAGAGGTTTGGTCACCGGGGAGCTGTTTTTT; cdr3_aa: CASSLARGLVTGELFF
v_call: TRBV7-2; j_call: TRBJ2-1; clone_size: many; d_call: NA; cdr3_nt: TGTGCCAGCAGCTTAGCGCGGGGCACCCTCGATGAGCAGTTCTTC; cdr3_aa: CASSLARGTLDEQFF
v_call: TRBV7-2; j_call: TRBJ1-2; clone_size: NA; d_call: TRBD1; cdr3_nt: TGTGCCAGCAGCTTCGGTCACAGCACGCACATCAGCACAGGGGGCAATGGCTACACCTTC; cdr3_aa: CASSFGHSTHISTGGNGYTF
v_call: TRBV20-1; j_call: TRBJ1-2; clone_size: NA; d_call: TRBD1; cdr3_nt: TGCAGTGCTAGCTTAAAGGACAGGTTTGGCGGGTTCGATGGCTACACCTTC; cdr3_aa: CSASLKDRFGGFDGYTF
v_call: TRBV24-1; j_call: TRBJ2-5; clone_size: few; d_call: NA; cdr3_nt: TGTGCCACCAGTGACCCCGGGAGAGCGGAGACCCAGTACTTC; cdr3_aa: CATSDPGRAETQYF
v_call: TRBV28; j_call: TRBJ1-5; clone_size: NA; d_call: TRBD1; cdr3_nt: TGTGCCAGCAGTCTCCTGGGACAGGGGGCGAGAAGCAATCAGCCCCAGCATTTT; cdr3_aa: CASSLLGQGARSNQPQHF
v_call: TRBV6-2/TRBV6-3; j_call: TRBJ2-2; clone_size: few; d_call: NA; cdr3_nt: TGTGCCAGCAGTTTAACTAGCCCCGGGGAGCTGTTTTTT; cdr3_aa: CASSLTSPGELFF
v_call: TRBV27; j_call: TRBJ1-5; clone_size: few; d_call: TRBD1; cdr3_nt: TGTGCCAGCAGTGCTTTATGGACAGGGGGCAAGAGCAATCAGCCCCAGCATTTT; cdr3_aa: CASSALWTGGKSNQPQHF
v_call: TRBV7-7; j_call: TRBJ2-3; clone_size: few; d_call: NA; cdr3_nt: TGTGCCAGCAGCCCATTGACAGGCCCAGATACGCAGTATTTT; cdr3_aa: CASSPLTGPDTQYF
v_call: TRBV6-1; j_call: TRBJ2-5; clone_size: few; d_call: TRBD1; cdr3_nt: TGTGCCAGCGAACCGGGACAGGGGTTGCGAGAGACCCAGTACTTC; cdr3_aa: CASEPGQGLRETQYF
v_call: TRBV7-2; j_call: TRBJ1-1; clone_size: NA; d_call: NA; cdr3_nt: TGTGCCAGCACCGCGGATACTGAAGCTTTCTTT; cdr3_aa: CASTADTEAFF
v_call: TRBV5-1; j_call: TRBJ2-1; clone_size: NA; d_call: TRBD2; cdr3_nt: TGCGCCAGCAGAAAAGCGGGAGGTGGTTACAATGAGCAGTTCTTC; cdr3_aa: CASRKAGGGYNEQFF